These 29 T cell receptor beta chains were sequenced from one sample in a study of T-cell memory formation after mild COVID-19. TCRdb called the 5' RACE reads again in MiXCR, with one record for every CDR3 protein. The repertoire holds 350,000 to 400,000 distinct CDR3 sequences, 20% to 25% seen once, with 9.5% to 15% in the top ten. The specimen was PBMCs or a T cell subset sorted from them (not recorded which). Receptors originate from an adult woman who had mild COVID-19 (a few samples of this study predate the infection). Cell type and time point are not known.

The chain joins TRBV6-5 to TRBJ2-3, with 10 bases identical to TRBD2. Germline CDR1 and CDR2: MNHEY and SVGAGI. This CDR3 has 19 amino acids. V shed 0 bases and J 0 bases; nucleotides not matched to a gene: 9. The CDR3 spells CASSYSIWASGGSTDTQYF. The DNA for the CDR3 is TGTGCCAGCAGTTACTCGATTTGGGCTAGCGGGGGAAGCACAGATACGCAGTATTTT.

CDR3 sequence: CATSDPAGARTGELFF. The CDR3 bases are TGTGCCACCAGTGATCCAGCGGGAGCTAGAACCGGGGAGCTGTTTTTT. The chain is built from TRBV24-1 and TRBJ2-2; 8 bases agree with TRBD2. The CDR3 consists of 16 residues. The ends lost 3 bases at V and 5 bases at J; junction bases unmatched: 7. The germline gives CDR1 KGHDR, CDR2 SFDVKD.

This chain uses TRBV4-2 with TRBJ2-3; D is unresolved. Germline V gives CDR1 LGHNA, CDR2 YNFKEQ. The CDR3 has 14 amino acids. Trimming took 1 base from V and 7 from J, leaving 12 bases between them. The CDR3 DNA follows: TGTGCCAGCAGCCAAGGCGCAAACGGGTATACGCAGTATTTT. Its translation: CASSQGANGYTQYF.

This clonotype showed up just a few times. The J gene is TRBJ2-3, the V gene TRBV4-3, with TRBD2 matching 12 bases. With V trimmed by 4 bases and J by 3 bases, 8 bases remained unmatched. From germline, CDR1 is LGHNA and CDR2 YSLEER. CDR3 size: 17 residues. The CDR3 bases are TGCGCCAGCAGCCCCCGGGGGGGACTAGCGGGTACAGATACGCAGTATTTT. Amino acids: CASSPRGGLAGTDTQYF.

The V and J genes are TRBV15 and TRBJ2-5; possibly TRBD1 for D (6 bases). In germline, CDR1 is LNHNV, CDR2 YYDKDF (reference sequence). V was shortened by 5 bases and J by 4 bases, with 26 bases between the two germline ends. There are 18 residues in the CDR3. CDR3 in amino acids: CATSFLPPARGPRETQYF. CDR3 nucleotides: TGTGCCACCAGCTTCCTCCCACCTGCCAGGGGCCCCAGAGAGACCCAGTACTTC.

This clonotype appeared a few times. The J gene is TRBJ2-7, the V gene TRBV27; D is possibly TRBD1 or TRBD2 (5 bases each). CDR1 is MNHEY and CDR2 is SMNVEV in the germline V gene (reference sequence). The CDR3 consists of 11 residues. V dropped 3 bases and J dropped 13 bases, with 13 bases sitting between them. CDR3 in amino acids: CASSFRDQAYF. CDR3 coding DNA: TGTGCCAGCAGTTTCCGGGACCAAGCCTACTTC.

The table lists this clonotype with a few counts. This sequence joins TRBV7-9 and TRBJ2-1, with TRBD2 matching 12 bases. The CDR3 is made up of 15 amino acids. V lost 5 bases to trimming and J lost 5 bases; unmatched junction nucleotides: 4. In germline, CDR1 is SEHNR, CDR2 FQNEAQ (reference sequence). CDR3 protein: CASSMGLAGDNEQFF. CDR3 bases: TGTGCCAGCAGCATGGGACTAGCGGGCGACAATGAGCAGTTCTTC.

The chain joins TRBV3-1 to TRBJ2-7; D not certain. Per germline, CDR1 LGHDT and CDR2 YNNKEL (reference sequence). CDR3 size: 17 residues. Trimming left V 1 base short and J 3 bases short, with 19 bases between. CDR3 sequence (DNA): TGTGCCAGCAGCCAAGGGCCACTCACCCAAAAGGGCTACGAGCAGTACTTC. Translation gives CASSQGPLTQKGYEQYF.

This clonotype was seen a handful of times. The chain uses TRBV12-3 or TRBV12-4 and TRBJ1-4; 7 bases map to TRBD1. With V trimmed by 5 bases and J by 0 bases, 6 bases remained unmatched. The CDR3 is 16 residues long. The CDR3 here is CASSDRQGATNEKLFF. In DNA form, the CDR3 reads TGTGCCAGCAGTGATCGACAGGGAGCAACTAATGAAAAACTGTTTTTT.

This clonotype came up a few times. One end of the junction varies from germline; a read error may be responsible. The chain combines TRBV11-2 with TRBJ2-2, with a possible D match to TRBD2 (5 bases). The germline CDR1 and CDR2 sequences are SGHAT and FQNNGV. CDR3 length equals 13 residues. CDR3 in DNA: TGTGCCAGCAGCCTTGAACCGGGATCCCGCCCGACTTTT. Amino acid sequence: CASSLEPGSRPTF.

V gene TRBV11-2 combines with J gene TRBJ2-3; D is ambiguous. Deletions cut 0 bases from V and 11 bases from J, with 15 bases between. The CDR3 runs to 14 residues. From germline, CDR1 is SGHAT and CDR2 FQNNGV. The chain's CDR3 is CASSLDRSGVGQYF. CDR3 coding DNA: TGTGCCAGCAGCTTAGATCGATCGGGCGTAGGGCAGTATTTT.

In its sample, this clonotype was seen a few times. This chain connects TRBV9 to TRBJ2-4; D possibly uses TRBD1 or TRBD2 (5 bases each). The CDR3 is 13 amino acids. Between the trimmed V and J ends, which lost 3 bases and 7 bases, there was a span of 11 bases. Germline V lookup: CDR1 SGDLS, CDR2 YYNGEE. In DNA, the CDR3 is TGTGCCAGCAGCGAGAGGGGTTATAACATTCAGTACTTC. Amino acid sequence: CASSERGYNIQYF.

The chain is built from TRBV7-3 and TRBJ2-3; 9 nucleotides match TRBD2. The CDR3 covers 15 residues. J was trimmed by 4 bases and V by 0 bases; bases with no gene match: 2. Germline assignment: CDR1 SGHTA and CDR2 FQGTGA. Here the CDR3 reads CASSLTGTSSDTQYF. The CDR3 DNA reads as TGTGCCAGCAGCTTAACGGGGACTAGCTCAGATACGCAGTATTTT.

This clonotype came up a few times. The chain has TRBV15 and TRBJ2-5; D ambiguous. The CDR3 runs 14 residues. V was pared by 4 bases and J by 4 bases, with 13 bases between. Per the germline V gene, CDR1 is LNHNV and CDR2 is YYDKDF (reference sequence). The chain's CDR3 is CATSKVALGETQYF. The CDR3, as DNA: TGTGCCACCAGCAAGGTTGCTCTAGGAGAGACCCAGTACTTC.

The chain carries TRBV24-1 and TRBJ2-5; D may be TRBD2 (6 bases). V was clipped by 7 bases and J by 0 bases, with 8 bases between them. CDR1 is KGHDR, CDR2 SFDVKD, per germline. The CDR3 covers 13 residues. In nucleotides, the CDR3 is TGTGCCACCAGCCGGGACTACCAAGAGACCCAGTACTTC. Encoded protein: CATSRDYQETQYF.

The rearrangement uses TRBV7-2 and TRBJ2-5; D is perhaps TRBD2 (5 bases). Trimming took 5 bases from V and 5 from J, leaving 15 bases between them. Germline lookup yields CDR1 SGHTA and CDR2 FQGNSA. The CDR3 length is 14 residues. CDR3 amino acids: CASSPSGTRETQYF. DNA of the CDR3: TGTGCCAGCAGCCCGAGCGGTACCAGGGAGACCCAGTACTTC.

The genes are TRBV29-1 and TRBJ2-7; weak D call: TRBD1 (6 bases). Germline values: CDR1 SQVTM, CDR2 ANQGSEA. Trimming pared 6 bases from V and 6 bases from J, leaving 15 bases between. The CDR3 sequence is 12 residues long. CDR3: CSVWAARGEQYF. Written as DNA, the CDR3 is TGCAGCGTATGGGCAGCCAGGGGCGAGCAGTACTTC.

This clonotype has just a few counts. DNA for the CDR3: TGTGCCAGCAGCCACTGGAAGACTCGCTCGGAGGCAGATACGCAGTATTTT. As protein: CASSHWKTRSEADTQYF. The chain is built from TRBV3-1 and TRBJ2-3; D might be TRBD2 (5 bases). CDR1 and CDR2 (germline): LGHDT, YNNKEL (reference sequence). V lost 3 bases to trimming and J lost 4 bases, with 20 bases between them. The CDR3 has 17 residues.

This clonotype has more than one count but fewer than ten. The J gene is TRBJ2-6, the V gene TRBV6-5, with TRBD1 matching over 7 bases. CDR3 length: 15 residues. Germline V gives CDR1 MNHEY, CDR2 SVGAGI. Unmatched junction bases numbered 0, after V lost 2 bases and J lost 2 bases. The CDR3 region has the DNA TGTGCCAGCAGTTACGACAGGGCTGGGGCCAACGTCCTGACTTTC. Protein product: CASSYDRAGANVLTF.

The chain has TRBV20-1 and TRBJ2-7, with D tentatively TRBD2 (5 bases). The ends were cut back, 5 bases at V and 0 bases at J, with 17 bases in the middle. This CDR3 region has 15 residues. CDR1 is DFQATT, CDR2 SNEGSKA, per germline (reference sequence). CDR3 bases: TGCAGTGCTCCGCTAGGACTTCTCAGCTCCTACGAGCAGTACTTC. This gives the protein CSAPLGLLSSYEQYF.

The CDR3 sequence is CASSTSGTGADTQYF. The CDR3 DNA reads as TGTGCCAGCAGTACTAGCGGGACTGGCGCAGATACGCAGTATTTT. The chain couples TRBV9 to TRBJ2-3; 10 nucleotides line up with TRBD2. Trimming at V came to 5 bases and at J to 4 bases, leaving 7 bases not matched to a gene. In germline, CDR1 is SGDLS, CDR2 YYNGEE. The CDR3 is 15 amino acids.

This clonotype was found many times. The genes are TRBV12-3 or TRBV12-4 and TRBJ2-2; the D is unclear. Trimming took 4 bases from V and 3 from J, leaving 6 bases between them. The CDR3 spans 13 residues. CDR3 DNA sequence: TGTGCCAGCAGTTACCGGGACACCGGGGAGCTGTTTTTT. It translates to CASSYRDTGELFF.

The chain recombines TRBV7-2 with TRBJ2-3; 9 nucleotides line up with TRBD1. The CDR3 is 17 residues long. V lost 5 bases, J lost 1 base, and 10 bases stayed unmatched. Germline-derived CDR1 and CDR2 are SGHTA and FQGNSA. In nucleotides, the CDR3 is TGTGCCAGCAGCCAAGGTCGGACAGGGGTCCGCACAGATACGCAGTATTTT. This encodes CASSQGRTGVRTDTQYF.

This clonotype was counted only a few times. The chain employs TRBV5-5 and TRBJ2-2; D uncertain. The CDR3 covers 14 residues. Germline V gene sequence: CDR1 SGHKS, CDR2 YYEKEE (reference sequence). Trimming took 1 base from V and 4 from J, leaving 8 bases between them. In DNA form, the CDR3 reads TGTGCCAGCAGCTTGAAACTGAGCACCGGGGAGCTGTTTTTT. Residues: CASSLKLSTGELFF.

This clonotype came up a few times. The rearrangement joins TRBV7-9 to TRBJ1-2, with D possibly matching TRBD1 (5 bases). V lost 5 bases and J lost 3, with 10 bases in between. The germline V gene encodes CDR1 SEHNR and CDR2 FQNEAQ (reference sequence). The CDR3 is 13 amino acids. The CDR3 protein is CASSIDSYYGYTF. The CDR3, as DNA: TGTGCCAGCAGCATCGACAGTTACTATGGCTACACCTTC. The full variable domain, rest sourced from reference TRBV7-9 and TRBJ1-2, is DTGVSQNPRHKITKRGQNVTFRCDPISEHNRLYWYRQTLGQGPEFLTYFQNEAQLEKSRLLSDRFSAERPKGSFSTLEIQRTEQGDSAMYLCASSIDSYYGYTFGSGTRLTVV.

The chain joins TRBV6-5 to TRBJ2-5; TRBD1 or TRBD2 may be the D gene (5 bases each). This CDR3 has 15 amino acids. Germline CDR1 and CDR2: MNHEY and SVGAGI. The V and J ends lost 2 bases and 2 bases respectively, with 12 bases between them. The CDR3 DNA follows: TGTGCCAGCAGTTACACTGTGGGGGTTCAAGAGACCCAGTACTTC. It is translated as CASSYTVGVQETQYF.

This sequence joins TRBV12-3 or TRBV12-4 and TRBJ1-2; the match to TRBD1 covers 9 bases. The CDR3 has 13 residues. Germline trimming cut 4 bases from V and 10 bases from J; bases unmatched to any gene: 7. CDR3 sequence (DNA): TGTGCCAGCAGTTATGGGACAGGGTCCCTCTACACCTTC. Residues: CASSYGTGSLYTF.

This clonotype turned up a few times. This rearrangement joins TRBV18 to TRBJ2-3; TRBD1 might be the D (6 bases). Germline CDR1 and CDR2: KGHSH and LQKENI. The CDR3 sequence is 15 residues long. V lost 4 bases to trimming and J lost 4 bases, with 15 bases between them. CDR3 DNA: TGTGCCAGCTCACTTACAGGGCTCGGCGCAGATACGCAGTATTTT. Translating it yields CASSLTGLGADTQYF.

This clonotype was recorded once. The chain joins TRBV24-1 to TRBJ2-3; 11 bases agree with TRBD2. CDR3 length: 18 amino acids. V gave up 2 bases and J gave up 3 bases; unmatched junction bases: 9. The germline V gene has CDR1 KGHDR and CDR2 SFDVKD. The chain's CDR3 is CATSDSLLASGRTDTQYF. For the CDR3, the DNA is TGTGCCACCAGTGATTCCCTTTTGGCTAGCGGGAGGACAGATACGCAGTATTTT.